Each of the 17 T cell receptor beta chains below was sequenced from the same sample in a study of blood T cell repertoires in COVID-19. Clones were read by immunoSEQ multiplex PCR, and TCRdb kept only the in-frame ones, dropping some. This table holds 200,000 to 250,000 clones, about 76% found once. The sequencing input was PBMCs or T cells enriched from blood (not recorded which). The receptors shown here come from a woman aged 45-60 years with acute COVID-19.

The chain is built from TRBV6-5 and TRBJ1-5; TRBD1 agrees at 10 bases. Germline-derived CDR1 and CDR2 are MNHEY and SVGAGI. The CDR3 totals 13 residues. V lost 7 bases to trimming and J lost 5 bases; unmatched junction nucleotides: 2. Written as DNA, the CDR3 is TGTGCCAGCAAAGGGACAGGGGATCAGCCCCAGCATTTT. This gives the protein CASKGTGDQPQHF.

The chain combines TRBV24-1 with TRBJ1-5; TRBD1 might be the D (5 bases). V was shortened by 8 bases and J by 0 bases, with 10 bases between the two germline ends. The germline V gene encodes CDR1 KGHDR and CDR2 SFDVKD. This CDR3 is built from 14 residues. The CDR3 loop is CATTEGSSNQPQHF. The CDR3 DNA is TGTGCCACCACGGAGGGGAGTAGCAATCAGCCCCAGCATTTT.

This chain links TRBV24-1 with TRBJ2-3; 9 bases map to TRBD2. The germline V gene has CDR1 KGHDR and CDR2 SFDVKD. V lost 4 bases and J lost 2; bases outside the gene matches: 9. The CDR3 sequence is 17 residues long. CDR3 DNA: TGTGCCACCAGTGAATACCGCGGGGGGGCGGTCACAGATACGCAGTATTTT. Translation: CATSEYRGGAVTDTQYF.

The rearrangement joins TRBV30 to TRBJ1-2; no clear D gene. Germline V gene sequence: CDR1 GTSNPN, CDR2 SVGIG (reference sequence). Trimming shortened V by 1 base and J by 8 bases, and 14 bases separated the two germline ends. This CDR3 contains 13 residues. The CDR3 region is CAWSAGLSKGYTF. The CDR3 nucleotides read TGTGCCTGGAGTGCCGGGTTGTCGAAAGGCTACACCTTC.

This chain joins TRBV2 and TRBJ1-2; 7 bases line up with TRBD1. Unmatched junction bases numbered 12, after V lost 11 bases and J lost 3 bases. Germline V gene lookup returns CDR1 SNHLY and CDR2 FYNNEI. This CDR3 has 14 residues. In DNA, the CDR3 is TGTGCCTGCCAGGGGCAGGGGGACTACTATGGCTACACCTTC. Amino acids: CACQGQGDYYGYTF. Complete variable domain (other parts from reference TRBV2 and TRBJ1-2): EPEVTQTPSHQVTQMGQEVILRCVPISNHLYFYWYRQILGQKVEFLVSFYNNEISEKSEIFDDQFSVERPDGSNFTLKIRSTKLEDSAMYFCACQGQGDYYGYTFGSGTRLTVV.

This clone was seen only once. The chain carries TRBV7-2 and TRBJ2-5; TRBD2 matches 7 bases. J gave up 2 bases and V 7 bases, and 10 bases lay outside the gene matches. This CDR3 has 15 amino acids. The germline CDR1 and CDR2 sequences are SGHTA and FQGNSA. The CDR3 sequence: CASIKGLIQQETQYF. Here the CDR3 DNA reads TGTGCCAGCATAAAGGGACTAATTCAACAAGAGACCCAGTACTTC. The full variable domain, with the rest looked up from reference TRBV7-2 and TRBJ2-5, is GAGVSQSPSNKVTEKGKDVELRCDPISGHTALYWYRQSLGQGLEFLIYFQGNSAPDKSGLPSDRFSAERTGGSVSTLTIQRTQQEDSAVYLCASIKGLIQQETQYFGPGTRLLVL.

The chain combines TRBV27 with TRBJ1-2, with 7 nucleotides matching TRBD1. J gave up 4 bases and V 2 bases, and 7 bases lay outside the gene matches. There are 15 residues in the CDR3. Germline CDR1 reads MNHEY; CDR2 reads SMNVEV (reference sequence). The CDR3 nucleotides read TGTGCCAGCAGTTTAGAGGCACAGGGGATCTATGGCTACACCTTC. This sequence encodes CASSLEAQGIYGYTF.

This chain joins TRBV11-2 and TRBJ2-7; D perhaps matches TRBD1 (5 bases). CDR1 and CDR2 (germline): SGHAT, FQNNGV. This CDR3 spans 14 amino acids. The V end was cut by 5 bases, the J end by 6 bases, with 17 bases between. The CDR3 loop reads CASSPETVPSEQYF. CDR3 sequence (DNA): TGTGCCAGCAGCCCAGAGACAGTCCCTAGCGAGCAGTACTTC.

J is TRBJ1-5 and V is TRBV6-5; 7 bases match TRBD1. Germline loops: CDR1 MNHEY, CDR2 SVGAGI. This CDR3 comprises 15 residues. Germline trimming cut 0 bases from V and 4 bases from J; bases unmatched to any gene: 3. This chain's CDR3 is CASSYSGQDNQPQHF. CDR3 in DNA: TGTGCCAGCAGTTACTCAGGACAGGATAATCAGCCCCAGCATTTT.

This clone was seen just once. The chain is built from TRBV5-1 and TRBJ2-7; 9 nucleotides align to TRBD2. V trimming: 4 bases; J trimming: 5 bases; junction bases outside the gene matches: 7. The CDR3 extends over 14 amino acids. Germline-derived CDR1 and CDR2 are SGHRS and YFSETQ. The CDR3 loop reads CASSPVAGANEQYF. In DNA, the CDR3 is TGCGCCAGCAGCCCAGTAGCGGGGGCCAACGAGCAGTACTTC.

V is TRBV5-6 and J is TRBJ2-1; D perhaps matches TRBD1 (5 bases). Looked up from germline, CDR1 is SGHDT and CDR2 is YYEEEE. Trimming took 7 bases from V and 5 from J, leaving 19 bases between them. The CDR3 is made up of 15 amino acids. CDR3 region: CASGMGPTANNEQFF. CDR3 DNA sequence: TGTGCCAGCGGAATGGGCCCGACAGCAAACAATGAGCAGTTCTTC.

The CDR3 bases are TGTGCCAGCAGCAAAGTTGGCGGCTACAATGAGCAGTTCTTC. Its translation: CASSKVGGYNEQFF. This sequence joins TRBV21-1 and TRBJ2-1; the table names TRBD2, a call not compared with the DNA. TRBV21-1 is flagged as a pseudogene. The CDR3 extends over 14 amino acids.

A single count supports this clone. The CDR3 sequence: CASSLMTRDSLPGTEAFF. The CDR3 nucleotides read TGTGCCAGCAGCCTTATGACCCGGGACAGCCTCCCCGGCACTGAAGCTTTCTTT. The chain recombines TRBV5-5 with TRBJ1-1, with 7 positions matching TRBD1. Germline CDR1 SGHKS, CDR2 YYEKEE (reference sequence). Trimming cost V 4 bases and J 4 bases; bases outside gene matches: 19. CDR3 size: 18 residues.

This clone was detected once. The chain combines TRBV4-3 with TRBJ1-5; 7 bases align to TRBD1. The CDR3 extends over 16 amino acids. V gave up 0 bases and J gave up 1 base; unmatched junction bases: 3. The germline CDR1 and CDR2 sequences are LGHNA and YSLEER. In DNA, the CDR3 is TGCGCCAGCAGCCAAGACCCAGGGGGAAGCAATCAGCCCCAGCATTTT. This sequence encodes CASSQDPGGSNQPQHF.

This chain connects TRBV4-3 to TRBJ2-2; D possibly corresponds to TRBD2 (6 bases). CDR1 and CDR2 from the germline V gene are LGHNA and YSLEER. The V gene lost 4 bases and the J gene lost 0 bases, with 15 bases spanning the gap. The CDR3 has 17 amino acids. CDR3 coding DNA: TGCGCCAGCAGCCGAAGAAGGGAGGACCCGAACACCGGGGAGCTGTTTTTT. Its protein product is CASSRRREDPNTGELFF.

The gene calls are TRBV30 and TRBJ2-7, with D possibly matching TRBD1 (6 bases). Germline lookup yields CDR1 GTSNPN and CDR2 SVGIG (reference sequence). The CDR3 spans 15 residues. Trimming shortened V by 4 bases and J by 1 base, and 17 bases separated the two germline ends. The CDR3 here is CAWTLRGGRSYEQYF. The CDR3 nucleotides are TGTGCCTGGACCTTACGAGGGGGTCGATCCTACGAGCAGTACTTC.

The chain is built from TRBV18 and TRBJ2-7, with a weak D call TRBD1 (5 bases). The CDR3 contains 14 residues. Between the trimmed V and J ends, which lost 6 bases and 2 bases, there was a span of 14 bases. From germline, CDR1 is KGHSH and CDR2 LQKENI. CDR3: CASSRGQDAYEQYF. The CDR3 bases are TGTGCCAGCTCCCGAGGACAAGACGCCTACGAGCAGTACTTC.